The 18 T cell receptor beta chains presented below share a single source sample, sequenced in a study of tissue T cells after allogeneic stem cell transplantation. Time point indicated: mouse harvest day 7 after allogeneic transplant. Each mouse received 10^7 T-cell-depleted marrow cells plus 10^6 splenic CD5+ T cells by tail vein. Produced via immunoSEQ multiplex PCR; TCRdb's table is partial and in-frame only. This table holds approximately 7,600 clones, over 40% found once. Sequencing was done on a sample of gut tissue. These receptors were collected from a female BALB/c mouse given C57BL/6 T cells with graft-versus-host disease after an allogeneic hematopoietic cell transplant.

In regard to this clone: The genes and germline here are from mouse. The read finishes 1 residue shy of the CDR3 end, and the germline J gene is used to complete it. The rearrangement links TRBV26 to TRBJ1-1; 10 nucleotides align to TRBD1. The ends lost 5 bases at V and 2 bases at J; junction bases unmatched: 2. The CDR3 totals 14 residues. Germline CDR1 KGHPV, CDR2 FQNQEV (reference sequence). The CDR3: CASSRQGANTEVFF. The DNA read from the CDR3 is TGTGCCAGCAGTAGACAGGGGGCCAACACAGAAGTCTTC.

As for this clone: Genes here carry mouse names. The CDR3 is cut off 1 residue early in the read; its end comes from the germline J gene. The rearrangement joins TRBV26 to TRBJ2-4, with D possibly TRBD1 on 6 matching bases. The CDR3 sequence is 12 residues long. Trimming stripped 4 bases from V and 5 bases from J, with 7 bases between. Germline V gene sequence: CDR1 KGHPV, CDR2 FQNQEV (reference sequence). CDR3 sequence reads: CASSPDRNTLYF. CDR3 DNA (partial): TGTGCCAGCAGTCCGGACAGAAACACCTTGTAC.

This clone was found a few times. Mouse germline and gene names are used. The missing CDR3 end, 1 residue past where the read stops, is filled in from the germline J gene. The V gene is TRBV12-2, the J gene TRBJ2-5; D is perhaps TRBD2 (6 bases). The V gene lost 2 bases and the J gene lost 3 bases, with 8 bases spanning the gap. Germline V lookup: CDR1 SGHLS, CDR2 HYDKME. This CDR3 comprises 13 residues. The sequenced CDR3 bases are TGTGCCAGCTCTCCGGGGGGTCAAGACACCCAGTAC. Its protein product is CASSPGGQDTQY. The CDR3 reads in full as CASSPGGQDTQYF.

As to this clone: Genes and germline come from the mouse. The DNA ends 1 residue before the CDR3 does, and the rest of the CDR3 is filled in from the germline J gene. This chain joins TRBV13-1 and TRBJ2-7; D gene ambiguous. V was pared by 0 bases and J by 0 bases, with 7 bases between. CDR1 and CDR2 (germline): NSHNY, SYGAGN. The CDR3 totals 14 residues. CDR3 in amino acids: CASSDAQSSYEQYF. CDR3 DNA, as far as it was read: TGTGCCAGCAGTGATGCGCAGAGCTCCTATGAACAGTAC.

As to this clone: All gene names here are mouse names. Read sequence stops 1 residue before the CDR3 end, and the germline J gene provides the missing end. This chain links TRBV31 with TRBJ2-5; a weak D match, TRBD1 (6 bases). Germline V gene sequence: CDR1 GKSSPN, CDR2 SITVG. The ends were cut back, 3 bases at V and 0 bases at J, with 10 bases in the middle. The CDR3 totals 14 residues. CDR3 amino acids: CAWRGGLNQDTQYF. The covered CDR3 bases are TGTGCCTGGAGAGGGGGTCTTAACCAAGACACCCAGTAC. The variable domain in full, with the rest retrieved from reference TRBV31 and TRBJ2-5, is AQTIHQWPVAEIKAVGSPLSLGCTIKGKSSPNLYWYWQATGGTLQQLFYSITVGQVESVVQLNLSASRPKDDQFILSTEKLLLSHSGFYLCAWRGGLNQDTQYFGPGTRLLVL.

With regard to this clone: The gene names given are mouse names. The read halts 1 residue ahead of the CDR3 end, with the missing end drawn from the germline J gene. The V call is TRBV26, the J call TRBJ2-4; D is perhaps TRBD1 (6 bases). CDR3 size: 14 residues. Germline V gene data show CDR1 as KGHPV and CDR2 as FQNQEV (reference sequence). V shed 4 bases and J shed 1 base, with 9 bases lying between them. The sequenced part of the CDR3 DNA is TGTGCCAGCAGTCAAGGGGGAGGTCAAAACACCTTGTAC. Amino acids: CASSQGGGQNTLY. The complete CDR3 protein is CASSQGGGQNTLYF. The full variable domain, its missing parts supplied by reference TRBV26 and TRBJ2-4, is NSKVIQTPRYLVKGQGQKAKMRCIPEKGHPVVFWYQQNKNNEFKFLINFQNQEVLQQIDMTEKRFSAECPSNSPCSLEIQSSEAGDSALYLCASSQGGGQNTLYFGAGTRLSVL.

In regard to this clone: The genes are named according to mouse. CDR3: CASSPWGPSAETLYF. The CDR3 bases that were read are TGTGCCAGCAGTCCCTGGGGGCCTAGTGCAGAAACGCTGTAT. V usage is TRBV26 and J usage is TRBJ2-3, with a weak D call TRBD2 (7 bases). The read falls 1 residue short of the CDR3 end, and the missing part is taken from the germline J gene. Germline values: CDR1 KGHPV, CDR2 FQNQEV (reference sequence). V was pared by 4 bases and J by 0 bases, with 11 bases between. The CDR3 runs 15 residues.

This clone was detected a few times. The listed genes are named as in mouse. The observed sequence ends 1 residue before the CDR3 terminus, with the missing tail filled in from the germline J gene. The V and J genes are TRBV26 and TRBJ2-3, with no clear D. The CDR3 contains 13 residues. V lost 3 bases, J lost 4 bases, and 8 bases lay in between. Germline values: CDR1 KGHPV, CDR2 FQNQEV (reference sequence). The sequenced CDR3 bases are TGTGCCAGCAGTCTAGTCGGTTCAGAAACGCTGTAT. Translated: CASSLVGSETLY. The complete CDR3 protein is CASSLVGSETLYF. The full variable domain, with the rest looked up from reference TRBV26 and TRBJ2-3, is NSKVIQTPRYLVKGQGQKAKMRCIPEKGHPVVFWYQQNKNNEFKFLINFQNQEVLQQIDMTEKRFSAECPSNSPCSLEIQSSEAGDSALYLCASSLVGSETLYFGSGTRLTVL.

As for this clone: Gene names follow the mouse nomenclature. The CDR3 end is not reached by the read, which stops 1 residue before it; the germline J gene fills it in. This chain uses TRBV3 with TRBJ1-2; D gene uncertain. V lost 4 bases to trimming and J lost 0 bases, with 9 bases between them. The V gene's germline CDR1 is SNHLY and CDR2 FYNGKV (reference sequence). CDR3 length equals 14 residues. The CDR3: CASSSRSANSDYTF. Partial CDR3 DNA: TGTGCCAGCAGCTCGCGCAGTGCAAACTCCGACTACACC.

With regard to this clone: Gene names follow the mouse nomenclature. The read finishes 1 residue shy of the CDR3 end, and the germline J gene is used to complete it. This chain links TRBV29 with TRBJ1-2, with 7 positions matching TRBD1. Germline CDR1 reads MSHET; CDR2 reads SYDVDS. This CDR3 is built from 12 residues. Trimming cost V 7 bases and J 4 bases; bases outside gene matches: 3. CDR3 bases read: TGTGCTAGCAACAGGGGTGGCTCCGACTACACC. Its translation: CASNRGGSDYT. The full CDR3 is CASNRGGSDYTF. The whole variable domain, remainder taken from reference TRBV29 and TRBJ1-2, is DMKVTQMPRYLIKRMGENVLLECGQDMSHETMYWYRQDPGLGLQLIYISYDVDSNSEGDIPKGYRVSRKKREHFSLILDSAKTNQTSVYFCASNRGGSDYTFGSGTRLLVI.

Note on this clone: Gene names follow the mouse nomenclature. With the read ending 1 residue before the CDR3 end, the germline J gene is used to fill in that end. The J gene is TRBJ1-3, the V gene TRBV3; TRBD1 aligns across 7 bases. The ends lost 3 bases at V and 0 bases at J; junction bases unmatched: 2. Germline V gene data show CDR1 as SNHLY and CDR2 as FYNGKV (reference sequence). The length of the CDR3 is 15 residues. The covered CDR3 bases are TGTGCCAGCAGCTTGGGACAGAATTCTGGAAATACGCTCTAT. Translated: CASSLGQNSGNTLY. The whole CDR3 protein reads CASSLGQNSGNTLYF.

With regard to this clone: Gene names and germline refer to mouse. Sequencing ends 1 residue short of the CDR3 end; the germline J gene provides the rest. The rearrangement joins TRBV26 to TRBJ2-1; 8 bases agree with TRBD1. Germline loops: CDR1 KGHPV, CDR2 FQNQEV (reference sequence). With V trimmed by 6 bases and J by 1 base, 2 bases remained unmatched. The CDR3 is made up of 14 amino acids. The CDR3 sequence is CASRRQGNYAEQFF. The sequenced CDR3 bases are TGTGCCAGCAGGAGACAGGGGAACTATGCTGAGCAGTTC.

As regards this clone: The gene names given are mouse names. Read sequence stops 1 residue before the CDR3 end, and the germline J gene provides the missing end. The V and J genes are TRBV26 and TRBJ2-4; 9 nucleotides match TRBD2. Germline CDR1 and CDR2: KGHPV and FQNQEV (reference sequence). CDR3 length: 16 residues. V dropped 4 bases and J dropped 0; count of bases not matched to a gene: 5. The CDR3 loop is CASSPFDWGSQNTLYF. The sequenced part of the CDR3 DNA is TGTGCCAGCAGTCCATTCGACTGGGGGAGTCAAAACACCTTGTAC.

This clone ranks as medium-sized (0.01 to 0.1%). The genes and germline here are from mouse. The read terminates 1 residue before the CDR3 end, so the remaining end is supplied by the germline J gene. This chain uses TRBV12-1 with TRBJ2-7; 7 bases are a match to TRBD2. The V segment lost 4 bases and the J segment 4 bases; nucleotides outside the gene matches: 3. The germline CDR1 and CDR2 sequences are SGHSN and HYEKVE. This CDR3 is built from 12 residues. The CDR3 here is CASSPGGYEQYF. The CDR3 DNA, read in part, is TGTGCCAGCTCCCCTGGGGGTTATGAACAGTAC. The complete variable domain, with remaining parts taken from reference TRBV12-1 and TRBJ2-7, reads DSGVVQSPRHIIKEKGGRSVLTCIPISGHSNVVWYQQTLGKELKFLIQHYEKVERDKGFLPSRFSVQQFDDYHSEMNMSALELEDSAMYFCASSPGGYEQYFGPGTRLTVL.

Turning to this clone: Here the gene names and germline are mouse. With the read ending 1 residue before the CDR3 end, the germline J gene is used to fill in that end. V is TRBV16 and J is TRBJ2-3; a weak D match, TRBD2 (6 bases). CDR1 and CDR2 (germline): SGHSA, FRNQAP. The CDR3 is 16 residues long. V lost 1 base and J 0 bases, leaving 11 bases between the germline ends. The CDR3 region is CASSLARGTSAETLYF. CDR3 bases read: TGTGCAAGCAGCTTAGCCCGGGGGACTAGTGCAGAAACGCTGTAT.

A word on this clone: Gene and germline names: mouse. With the read ending 1 residue before the CDR3 end, the germline J gene is used to fill in that end. The gene calls are TRBV16 and TRBJ2-7; 12 bases line up with TRBD2. J gave up 4 bases and V 1 base, and 5 bases lay outside the gene matches. This CDR3 region has 16 residues. CDR1 SGHSA and CDR2 FRNQAP come from the germline V gene. The sequenced part of the CDR3 DNA is TGTGCAAGCAGCTTAGCCCCCGGGACTGGGGGGTATGAACAGTAC. Translating gives CASSLAPGTGGYEQY. The entire CDR3 is CASSLAPGTGGYEQYF.

This clone was observed a handful of times. All gene names here are mouse names. The CDR3 extends 1 residue past the end of the read, so its final part is completed from the germline J gene. V gene TRBV13-3 combines with J gene TRBJ2-7; TRBD1 matches 8 bases. With 5 bases clipped from V and 0 bases from J, the junction kept 4 bases outside the gene matches. The CDR3 consists of 14 residues. Germline CDR1 and CDR2: NNHDY and SYVADS. The sequenced part of the CDR3 DNA is TGTGCCAGCAGCTCCGGGACAGGCTCCTATGAACAGTAC. It encodes CASSSGTGSYEQY. The full CDR3 reads CASSSGTGSYEQYF.

By sample share, this clone is medium-sized (0.01 to 0.1%). Gene names refer to mouse genes. The read ends 1 residue before the CDR3 terminus; that terminus is restored from the germline J gene. The J gene is TRBJ2-7, the V gene TRBV26, with D maybe TRBD1 (6 bases). CDR3 length: 14 amino acids. CDR1 is KGHPV, CDR2 FQNQEV, per germline (reference sequence). V gave up 2 bases and J gave up 0 bases, with 8 bases separating them. The CDR3 bases that were read are TGTGCCAGCAGTCTGGGACAGAGCTCCTATGAACAGTAC. This translates into CASSLGQSSYEQY. The whole CDR3 reads CASSLGQSSYEQYF.